A selection of T cell receptor beta chains follows, all from one sample in a study of identical twins. TCRdb recomputed calls from the 5' RACE reads with MiXCR, one row per CDR3 protein. The sample yields hundreds of thousands of distinct CDR3 sequences, roughly 12% seen once. These data also formed part of another study, on yellow fever vaccine responses in identical twins.

Material for sequencing was PBMCs. The receptors stem from a woman aged 18 to 35 in good health. CDR3s include the opening cysteine and the closing phenylalanine or tryptophan. The D gene is left open where the match is weak. A clone size is listed for some rows: how often the clone was seen (once, few, many), or a class if it is expanded.

v_gene	d_gene	abundance	j_gene	CDR3nt	CDR3aa
TRBV4-1	.	.	TRBJ2-7	TGCGCCAGCAGCCCCTCCGGGCCCCCACTCTACGAGCAGTACTTC	CASSPSGPPLYEQYF
TRBV9	.	.	TRBJ2-3	TGTGCCAGCAGCGGGACCCCAGGGCGCACAGATACGCAGTATTTT	CASSGTPGRTDTQYF
TRBV20-1	TRBD2	few	TRBJ2-1	TGCAGTGCTTCGAAGGCGGGAGGGCCGGGTTACAATGAGCAGTTCTTC	CSASKAGGPGYNEQFF
TRBV20-1	.	.	TRBJ2-7	TGCAGTGCTAGAGATCCTGGCGCTTACTACGAGCAGTACTTC	CSARDPGAYYEQYF
TRBV9	TRBD2	.	TRBJ2-3	TGTGCCAGCAGTCCGGGGGGGGCCACCACAGATACGCAGTATTTT	CASSPGGATTDTQYF
TRBV7-9	.	few	TRBJ2-3	TGTGCCAGCAGCTTAGCCATCCAAATCACCAGCACAGATACGCAGTATTTT	CASSLAIQITSTDTQYF
TRBV12-3/TRBV12-4	.	many	TRBJ2-3	TGTGCCAGCAGTTTCGGCGGGACTAGCACAGATACGCAGTATTTT	CASSFGGTSTDTQYF
TRBV29-1	.	few	TRBJ2-1	TGCAGCTCAGGCGCCCCATATACAGGCAGCTACAATGAGCAGTTCTTC	CSSGAPYTGSYNEQFF
TRBV28	TRBD1	.	TRBJ1-5	TGTGCCAGCAGATCACGGACAGGCGGCTATAGCAATCAGCCCCAGCATTTT	CASRSRTGGYSNQPQHF
TRBV15	.	.	TRBJ2-5	TGTGCCACCAGCAGAGATCTCTTGGAAAAAGAGACCCAGTACTTC	CATSRDLLEKETQYF
TRBV25-1	TRBD1	.	TRBJ1-2	TGTGCCAGCAGTGCCCCTGGGACAGGGGGCGACTATGGCTACACCTTC	CASSAPGTGGDYGYTF
TRBV15	TRBD2	few	TRBJ2-1	TGTGCCACCAGCAGAGTCGGGGGGGGGATTGAGGGTGAGCAGTTCTTC	CATSRVGGGIEGEQFF
TRBV10-3	TRBD2	.	TRBJ2-7	TGTGCCATCAGTGAGTCAGCGGGAGGGGGAACCTACGAGCAGTACTTC	CAISESAGGGTYEQYF
TRBV5-6	TRBD1	many	TRBJ1-2	TGTGCCAGCAGCTTGCAGGAGACAGGGGATTGGTATGGCTACACCTTC	CASSLQETGDWYGYTF
TRBV19	TRBD1	.	TRBJ1-2	TGTGCCAGTAGGAAGGGACAGTTCTATGGCTACACCTTC	CASRKGQFYGYTF
TRBV24-1	TRBD1	.	TRBJ1-1	TGTGCCACCAGAGACAGGGGGTTTAACACTGAAGCTTTCTTT	CATRDRGFNTEAFF
TRBV6-2/TRBV6-3	TRBD1	many	TRBJ1-5	TGTGCCTCCGAACTTGGACAGGGTGGTCAGCCCCAGCATTTT	CASELGQGGQPQHF
TRBV12-3/TRBV12-4	TRBD2	many	TRBJ2-3	TGTGCCAGCAGTAGCGCAACTGAAGTAGCGGGAGCTGTGAATACGCAGTATTTT	CASSSATEVAGAVNTQYF
TRBV28	.	many	TRBJ2-3	TGTGCCAGCAGTTCTTCCGGGTCCGCCTATACGCAGTATTTT	CASSSSGSAYTQYF
TRBV5-1	.	few	TRBJ2-3	TGCGCCAGCCGGCGGGAAGATACGCAGTATTTT	CASRREDTQYF
TRBV4-2	.	.	TRBJ2-7	TGTGCCAGCAGCCAAGATTATGACCGGAGCCGCTCCTACGAGCAGTACTTC	CASSQDYDRSRSYEQYF
TRBV20-1	.	few	TRBJ2-5	TGCAGTGCTAGAGATGCCACCATTACAGGGTCAAGCTACCAAGAGACCCAGTACTTC	CSARDATITGSSYQETQYF
TRBV12-3/TRBV12-4	TRBD1	.	TRBJ1-1	TGTGCCAGCAGCATTTCCTTGACAGGGAGGACTGAAGCTTTCTTT	CASSISLTGRTEAFF
TRBV5-1	TRBD2	.	TRBJ2-2	TGCGCCAGCAAACGAGGGAGCGGGGGGCCGAACACCGGGGAGCTGTTTTTT	CASKRGSGGPNTGELFF
TRBV25-1	TRBD1	many	TRBJ1-1	TGTGCCAGCAGTGAATGGGGGACAGGATCGAACACTGAAGCTTTCTTT	CASSEWGTGSNTEAFF
TRBV24-1	TRBD1	few	TRBJ2-7	TGTGCCACCAGTGACCCAGCCCGAACAGGGGCCTACGAGCAGTACTTC	CATSDPARTGAYEQYF
TRBV2	TRBD1	.	TRBJ2-1	TGTGCCAGCAGTGAAGAGCAAATAGCCGGGACAGGTAGGAACAATGAGCAGTTCTTC	CASSEEQIAGTGRNNEQFF
TRBV6-5	.	.	TRBJ2-7	TGTGCCAGCAGGGGGGGGCCCTGGGAGCAGTACTTC	CASRGGPWEQYF
TRBV21-1	.	.	TRBJ2-1	TGTGCCAGCAGCAAAGTGTACGGGGGGGCCTGCAATGAGCAGTTCTTC	CASSKVYGGACNEQFF
TRBV6-2/TRBV6-3	TRBD2	few	TRBJ2-7	TGTGCCAGCAGCCACGACTGGAGCGGGGCTCAGGAGCAGTACTTC	CASSHDWSGAQEQYF
TRBV28	TRBD2	.	TRBJ2-1	TGTGCCAGCAGAACTAGCGGGAGGAGGGATGAGCAGTTCTTC	CASRTSGRRDEQFF
TRBV27	.	.	TRBJ2-3	TGTGCCAGCTGGCGGCTTGACGGTACGCAGTATTTT	CASWRLDGTQYF
TRBV27	TRBD1	.	TRBJ1-1	TGTGCCAGCAGAGACACAGGGGGCACTGAAGCTTTCTTT	CASRDTGGTEAFF
TRBV3-1	TRBD2	few	TRBJ2-3	TGTGCCAGCAGCCGGATTAGCGGGGGGACCACAGATACGCAGTATTTT	CASSRISGGTTDTQYF
TRBV15	.	.	TRBJ2-2	TGTGCCACCAAGCAAAGGGGGAACACCGGGGAGCTGTTTTTT	CATKQRGNTGELFF
TRBV27	.	.	TRBJ2-3	TGTGCCAGCAGTTTCTTTACTAAGGCAGATACGCAGTATTTT	CASSFFTKADTQYF
TRBV20-1	TRBD2	.	TRBJ2-1	TGCAGAGAAACTAGCGGGAATAACTACAATGAGCAGTTCTTC	CRETSGNNYNEQFF
TRBV7-8	.	.	TRBJ1-5	TGTGCCAGCAGCTCGAAAGAGGTAGGGCCCCAGCATTTT	CASSSKEVGPQHF
TRBV20-1	TRBD2	.	TRBJ2-3	TGCAGTGCTAGTCGGACTAGCGGGGTTGCAGATACGCAGTATTTT	CSASRTSGVADTQYF
TRBV7-9	TRBD1	few	TRBJ2-1	TGTGCCAGCAGCTCAAACAGGGGGCTTTACAATGAGCAGTTCTTC	CASSSNRGLYNEQFF
TRBV11-2	.	.	TRBJ2-3	TGTGCCAGCAGCCCCACCTACACGCAGTATTTT	CASSPTYTQYF
TRBV25-1	TRBD1	few	TRBJ2-7	TGTGCCAGCAGCTTTACAGGGGTCGCGTACGAGCAGTACTTC	CASSFTGVAYEQYF
TRBV6-1	TRBD1	.	TRBJ1-1	TGTGCCAGCAGTGACGCCCCGGGACAGGTGTACACTGAAGCTTTCTTT	CASSDAPGQVYTEAFF
TRBV20-1	TRBD2	.	TRBJ2-1	TGCAGTGCTTGGACTAGCGGGAGTTATGAGCAGTTCTTC	CSAWTSGSYEQFF
TRBV7-7	TRBD2	.	TRBJ2-1	TGTGCCAGCATCGACAGATGGCGGGAGTGTAATGAGCAGTTCTTC	CASIDRWRECNEQFF
TRBV5-5	TRBD1	.	TRBJ1-5	TGTGCCAGCAGCTGGGGGGACAGTTTCAATCAGCCCCAGCATTTT	CASSWGDSFNQPQHF
TRBV28	.	many	TRBJ2-2	TGTGCCAGCAGTTCCAGATTGAACACCGGGGAGCTGTTTTTT	CASSSRLNTGELFF
TRBV7-9	.	few	TRBJ2-5	TGTGCCAGCAGCCTGTTCGAGACTTTTCGTGACGAGACCCAGTACTTC	CASSLFETFRDETQYF
TRBV6-1	.	many	TRBJ2-3	TGTGCCAGCAGCCTAGACTCTGGCACAGATACGCAGTATTTT	CASSLDSGTDTQYF
TRBV12-3/TRBV12-4	.	.	TRBJ2-1	TGTGCCAGCAGTTTAGTTGAGGGACCCAGCTCCTACAATGAGCAGTTCTTC	CASSLVEGPSSYNEQFF
TRBV27	.	.	TRBJ2-3	TGTGCCAGCAGTTTTGGGGGACCCACAGATACGCAGTATTTT	CASSFGGPTDTQYF
TRBV4-1	TRBD2	many	TRBJ2-1	TGCGCCAGCAGCCAAGGTGGTAGCGGGGGGCCTACCTCAACCTACAATGAGCAGTTCTTC	CASSQGGSGGPTSTYNEQFF
TRBV12-3/TRBV12-4	.	many	TRBJ1-2	TGTGCCAGCAGTGCTGGACAGCTATATAACTATGGCTACACCTTC	CASSAGQLYNYGYTF
TRBV20-1	.	.	TRBJ2-3	TGCAGTGCTGCCCCTCGGAGGGGGGGGGCAGGCACAGATACGCAGTATTTT	CSAAPRRGGAGTDTQYF
TRBV5-6	TRBD1	.	TRBJ1-3	TGTGCCAGCAGCTTGGAGATGACAGGGGCCAAGGTGAAGGACACCATATATTTT	CASSLEMTGAKVKDTIYF
TRBV12-3/TRBV12-4	.	few	TRBJ2-2	TGTGCCAGCAGTTTTAGGCAGGTCACCGGGGAGCTGTTTTTT	CASSFRQVTGELFF
TRBV18	TRBD2	few	TRBJ2-1	TGTGCCAGCTCACCACCCGGACTAGCCTCCAGCGATGAGCAGTTCTTC	CASSPPGLASSDEQFF